The subject of this entry is one T cell receptor (beta chain). Its specificity is not known. V gave up 1 base and J gave up 4 bases, with 11 bases separating them. Germline values: CDR1 LGHNA, CDR2 YSLEER. This CDR3 is 16 amino acids long. Data came from immunoSEQ multiplex PCR; TCRdb stores just in-frame clones and leaves some out. The sample carries around 11,000 clones, approximately 87% recorded once. This record belongs to a study of CD4 T cells in relation to SARS-CoV-2 and coronaviruses. Broader study findings: Around 60% of donors had memory CD4+ clonotypes crossrecognizing SARS-CoV-2 and common cold coronavirus spike.

Naive and memory CD4+ T cells were separated from cryopreserved PBMCs. The chain is built from TRBV4-3 and TRBJ1-6, with D hard to call. The sequenced sample consisted of naive CD4+ T cells from PBMCs. The sample's subset: naive CD4+ T cells isolated by negative enrichment. The receptor was isolated from an adult with COVID-19. CDR3 bases: TGCGCCAGCAGCCAAGGACTGGACGGTTATAATTCACCCCTCCACTTT. Translating it yields CASSQGLDGYNSPLHF.